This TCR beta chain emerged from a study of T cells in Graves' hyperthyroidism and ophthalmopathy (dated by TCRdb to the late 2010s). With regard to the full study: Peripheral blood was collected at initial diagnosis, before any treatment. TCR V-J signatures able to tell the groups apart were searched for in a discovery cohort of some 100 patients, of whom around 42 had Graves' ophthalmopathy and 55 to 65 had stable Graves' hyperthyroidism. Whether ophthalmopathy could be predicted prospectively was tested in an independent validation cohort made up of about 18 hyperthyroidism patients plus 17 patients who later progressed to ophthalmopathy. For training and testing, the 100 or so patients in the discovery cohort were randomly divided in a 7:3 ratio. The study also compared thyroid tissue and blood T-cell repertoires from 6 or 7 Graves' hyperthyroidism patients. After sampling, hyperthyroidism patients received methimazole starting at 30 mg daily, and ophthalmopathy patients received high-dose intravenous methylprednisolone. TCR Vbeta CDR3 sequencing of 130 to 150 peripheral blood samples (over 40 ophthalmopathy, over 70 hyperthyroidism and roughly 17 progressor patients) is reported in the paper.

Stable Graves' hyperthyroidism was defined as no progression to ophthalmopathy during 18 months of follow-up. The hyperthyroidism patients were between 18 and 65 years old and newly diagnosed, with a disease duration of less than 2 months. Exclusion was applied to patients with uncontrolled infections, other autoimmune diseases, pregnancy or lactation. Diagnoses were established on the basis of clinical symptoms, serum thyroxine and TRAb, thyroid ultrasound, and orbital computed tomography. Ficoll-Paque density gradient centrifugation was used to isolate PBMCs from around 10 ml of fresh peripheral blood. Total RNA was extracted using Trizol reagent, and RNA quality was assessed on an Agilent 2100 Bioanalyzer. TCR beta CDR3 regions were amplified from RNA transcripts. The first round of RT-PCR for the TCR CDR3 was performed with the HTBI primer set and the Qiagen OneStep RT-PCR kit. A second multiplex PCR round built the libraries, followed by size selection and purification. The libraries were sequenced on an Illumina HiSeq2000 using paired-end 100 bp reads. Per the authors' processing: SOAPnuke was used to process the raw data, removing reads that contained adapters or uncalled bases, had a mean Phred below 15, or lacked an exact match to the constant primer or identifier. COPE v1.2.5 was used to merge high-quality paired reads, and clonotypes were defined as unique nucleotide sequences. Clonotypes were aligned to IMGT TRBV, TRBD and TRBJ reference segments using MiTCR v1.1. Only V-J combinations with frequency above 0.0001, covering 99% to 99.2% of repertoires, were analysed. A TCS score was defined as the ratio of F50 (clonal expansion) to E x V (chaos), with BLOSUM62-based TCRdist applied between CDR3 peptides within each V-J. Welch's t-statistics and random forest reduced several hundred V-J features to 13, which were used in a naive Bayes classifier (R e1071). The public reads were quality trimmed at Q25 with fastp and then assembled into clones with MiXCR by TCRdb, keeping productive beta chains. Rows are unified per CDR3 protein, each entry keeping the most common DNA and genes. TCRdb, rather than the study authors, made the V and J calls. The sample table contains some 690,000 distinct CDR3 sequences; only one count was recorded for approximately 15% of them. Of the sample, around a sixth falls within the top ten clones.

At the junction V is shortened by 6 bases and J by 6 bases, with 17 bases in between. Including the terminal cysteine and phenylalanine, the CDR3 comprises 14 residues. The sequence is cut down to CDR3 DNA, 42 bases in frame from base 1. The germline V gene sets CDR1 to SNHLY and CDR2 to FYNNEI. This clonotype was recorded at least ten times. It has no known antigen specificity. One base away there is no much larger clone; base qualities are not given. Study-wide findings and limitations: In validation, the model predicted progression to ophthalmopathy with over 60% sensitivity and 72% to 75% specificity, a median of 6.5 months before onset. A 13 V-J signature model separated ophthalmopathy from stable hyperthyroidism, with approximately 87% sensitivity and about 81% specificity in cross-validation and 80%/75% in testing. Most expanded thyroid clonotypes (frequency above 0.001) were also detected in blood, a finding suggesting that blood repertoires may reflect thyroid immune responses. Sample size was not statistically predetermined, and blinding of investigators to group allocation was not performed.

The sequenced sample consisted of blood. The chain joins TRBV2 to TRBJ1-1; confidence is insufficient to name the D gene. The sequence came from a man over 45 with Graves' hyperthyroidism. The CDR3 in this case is CASRDSPSFSEAFF. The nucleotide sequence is TGTGCCAGCAGGGATTCCCCTTCCTTTTCTGAAGCTTTCTTT.